A single sample is the source of the 29 T cell receptor beta chains below, sequenced in a study of shared clonotypes between healthy human individuals. Sequencing used immunoSEQ multiplex PCR; TCRdb keeps in-frame clones, though not all of them. This sample yields around 440,000 clones, of which roughly three quarters are seen a single time; about 12% belongs to the top ten. The sequencing input was PBMCs. All receptors come from a woman aged 35 to 49 in good health. Some clones in this sample may be carry-over from other donors' samples.

This chain uses TRBV10-3 with TRBJ2-1, with a possible D match to TRBD1 (6 bases). The germline gives CDR1 ENHRY, CDR2 SYGVKD. This CDR3 spans 13 amino acids. Trimming shortened V by 4 bases and J by 7 bases, and 11 bases separated the two germline ends. In nucleotides, the CDR3 is TGTGCCATCAGTGTAACAGGGCAAAATGAGCAGTTCTTC. Protein: CAISVTGQNEQFF.

This sequence joins TRBV4-2 and TRBJ2-7; TRBD1 is a possible D gene (7 bases). V was shortened by 1 base and J by 3 bases, with 22 bases between the two germline ends. This CDR3 contains 18 residues. Per germline, CDR1 LGHNA and CDR2 YNFKEQ. CDR3 bases: TGTGCCAGCAGCCAAGTCTACGACACTGCGGGACAGATCTACGAGCAGTACTTC. It yields the protein CASSQVYDTAGQIYEQYF.

This chain connects TRBV5-6 to TRBJ2-2, with a possible D match to TRBD1 (5 bases). The CDR3 is 14 amino acids. The V end was cut by 2 bases, the J end by 2 bases, with 7 bases between. Germline V gives CDR1 SGHDT, CDR2 YYEEEE. Here the CDR3 reads CASSFGHNTGELFF. CDR3 DNA: TGTGCCAGCAGCTTTGGACATAACACCGGGGAGCTGTTTTTT. Drawing the rest from reference TRBV5-6 and TRBJ2-2, the complete variable domain is DAGVTQSPTHLIKTRGQQVTLRCSPKSGHDTVSWYQQALGQGPQFIFQYYEEEERQRGNFPDRFSGHQFPNYSSELNVNALLLGDSALYLCASSFGHNTGELFFGEGSRLTVL.

On this clone: A single base separates this from a much larger clone, so it may be a read error. The chain uses TRBV10-2 and TRBJ1-1; tentative D call: TRBD1 (6 bases). This CDR3 is built from 12 residues. Germline V lookup: CDR1 WSHSY, CDR2 SAAADI. As DNA, the CDR3 is TGCGCCTGCAGGGTTAACAGGGAGAAAGCTTTCTTT. Its protein product is CACRVNREKAFF.

V usage is TRBV5-4 and J usage is TRBJ1-1; D is uncertain. The CDR3 spans 15 residues. Trimming took 4 bases from V and 2 from J, leaving 15 bases between them. The germline CDR1 and CDR2 sequences are SGHNT and YYREEE (reference sequence). CDR3 bases: TGTGCCAGCAGCCCTCCCCGCGGCAGAAACACTGAAGCTTTCTTT. It specifies CASSPPRGRNTEAFF.

This clone has a single count. J is TRBJ2-3 and V is TRBV7-2; 15 nucleotides line up with TRBD2. V shed 5 bases and J 3 bases; nucleotides not matched to a gene: 6. This CDR3 contains 17 residues. Germline CDR1 and CDR2: SGHTA and FQGNSA. CDR3: CASSQRTSGRGTDTQYF. CDR3 nucleotide sequence: TGTGCCAGCAGCCAGCGGACTAGCGGGAGGGGGACAGATACGCAGTATTTT.

About this clone itself: The final CDR3 position lacks the conserved phenylalanine or tryptophan, pointing to a likely read error. The chain combines TRBV28 with TRBJ2-7; TRBD2 agrees at 10 bases. The CDR3 covers 15 residues. J was trimmed by 4 bases and V by 4 bases; bases with no gene match: 7. CDR1 and CDR2 (germline): MDHEN, SYDVKM. The CDR3 DNA reads TGTGCCAGCAGTTCCCCTAGCGGGAGATGGTACGAGCAGTACCTC. Its protein is CASSSPSGRWYEQYL.

For this clone: A much larger clone differs by one base, so this may be a read error. The rearrangement uses TRBV7-9 and TRBJ2-1; D ambiguous. Germline CDR1 SEHNR, CDR2 FQNEAQ (reference sequence). The V and J ends lost 3 bases and 9 bases respectively, with 12 bases between them. CDR3 size: 13 residues. DNA for the CDR3: TGTGCCAGCAGCTTTGTTTCAGTTCGTGAGCAGTTCTTC. Translated: CASSFVSVREQFF.

Worth noting for this clone: This same CDR3 is encoded by further DNA sequences in the sample. The chain links TRBV5-1 to TRBJ1-1, with D tentatively TRBD1 (5 bases). Germline values: CDR1 SGHRS, CDR2 YFSETQ. V gave up 3 bases and J gave up 0 bases, with 6 bases separating them. The CDR3 is 13 amino acids. CDR3 in DNA: TGCGCCAGCAGCTCACAGGTGAACACTGAAGCTTTCTTT. Its translation is CASSSQVNTEAFF.

This chain joins TRBV5-1 and TRBJ2-1; perhaps TRBD1 as D (5 bases). This CDR3 has 15 residues. The V end lost 4 bases, the J end lost 0 bases, and 11 bases lay between the germline ends. Germline V gene lookup returns CDR1 SGHRS and CDR2 YFSETQ. The CDR3: CASSPVQGSYNEQFF. In DNA form, the CDR3 reads TGCGCCAGCAGCCCGGTGCAGGGCTCCTACAATGAGCAGTTCTTC.

This clone was counted between two and nine times. A far larger clone differs by one base, so this is likely a read error. The rearrangement joins TRBV20-1 to TRBJ2-7; D ambiguous. V lost 5 bases and J 3 bases, leaving 5 bases between the germline ends. The CDR3 is 10 amino acids. The germline CDR1 and CDR2 sequences are DFQATT and SNEGSKA (reference sequence). The CDR3 is CSAGCYEQYF. The CDR3 coding sequence is TGCAGTGCTGGCTGCTACGAGCAGTACTTC.

This chain uses TRBV5-4 with TRBJ2-7; 7 nucleotides agree with TRBD1. V was pared by 4 bases and J by 0 bases, with 4 bases of the junction left unmatched. The CDR3 totals 14 residues. Germline assignment: CDR1 SGHNT and CDR2 YYREEE (reference sequence). For the CDR3, the DNA is TGTGCCAGCAGCCAGACAGGGTACTCCTACGAGCAGTACTTC. It codes for CASSQTGYSYEQYF.

CDR3 coding DNA: TGTGCCAGCAGCCCCACGGGGATCCAAGAGACCCAGTACTTC. The encoded protein is CASSPTGIQETQYF. The V call is TRBV7-2, the J call TRBJ2-5; TRBD2 might be the D (5 bases). CDR1 and CDR2 (germline): SGHTA, FQGNSA. Trimming shortened V by 5 bases and J by 1 base, and 11 bases separated the two germline ends. The CDR3 loop spans 14 amino acids.

J is TRBJ2-2 and V is TRBV5-6; TRBD2 matches at 13 bases. J gave up 7 bases and V 4 bases, and 4 bases lay outside the gene matches. The germline CDR1 and CDR2 sequences are SGHDT and YYEEEE. CDR3 length equals 15 residues. The CDR3 region has the DNA TGTGCCAGCAGCCTACTAGCGGGAGGGATCGGGGAGCTGTTTTTT. Translating gives CASSLLAGGIGELFF.

The CDR3 region is CASSSGQDTGELFF. The CDR3 DNA is TGTGCCAGCAGCTCCGGACAGGACACCGGGGAGCTGTTTTTT. The chain links TRBV7-8 to TRBJ2-2; 7 bases agree with TRBD1. The CDR3 totals 14 residues. CDR1 and CDR2 from the germline V gene are SGHVS and FQNEAQ. Unmatched junction bases numbered 2, after V lost 4 bases and J lost 3 bases.

The chain has TRBV15 and TRBJ2-3, with D possibly matching TRBD1 (6 bases). Per germline, CDR1 LNHNV and CDR2 YYDKDF (reference sequence). This CDR3 has 12 amino acids. Trimming cost V 0 bases and J 14 bases, with 12 bases left between them. CDR3 protein: CATSRDQDSRYF. The CDR3 DNA reads TGTGCCACCAGCAGAGATCAGGACAGTCGGTATTTT.

This CDR3 is CASSQPTDSTDTQYF. CDR3 nucleotide sequence: TGCGCCAGCAGCCAACCGACAGATAGCACAGATACGCAGTATTTT. The V gene is TRBV4-1, the J gene TRBJ2-3; D is perhaps TRBD1 (5 bases). The CDR3 consists of 15 residues. The germline V gene has CDR1 MGHRA and CDR2 YSYEKL. Deletions cut 2 bases from V and 0 bases from J, with 9 bases between.

This clone was found once. Other DNA variants within this sample encode the same CDR3. This sequence joins TRBV18 and TRBJ1-1, with 7 bases matching TRBD1. The CDR3 runs to 16 residues. J was trimmed by 0 bases and V by 1 base; bases with no gene match: 5. From germline, CDR1 is KGHSH and CDR2 LQKENI. CDR3 protein: CASSPRQGGMNTEAFF. The DNA of the CDR3 is TGTGCCAGCTCACCACGGCAGGGGGGCATGAACACTGAAGCTTTCTTT.

This clone was counted a few times. This chain connects TRBV6-6 to TRBJ1-1; D call uncertain. The germline gives CDR1 MNHNY, CDR2 SVGAGI (reference sequence). The length of the CDR3 is 11 residues. The V and J ends lost 4 bases and 6 bases respectively, with 6 bases between them. CDR3 residues: CASSFQAEAFF. As DNA, the CDR3 is TGTGCCAGCAGTTTCCAGGCTGAAGCTTTCTTT.

The V gene is TRBV5-4, the J gene TRBJ1-5; no definite D call. The CDR3 extends over 12 amino acids. V gave up 4 bases and J gave up 7 bases, with 9 bases separating them. Germline V gene sequence: CDR1 SGHNT, CDR2 YYREEE (reference sequence). The CDR3 sequence is CASSLHDQPQHF. In DNA, the CDR3 is TGTGCCAGCAGCCTCCACGACCAGCCCCAGCATTTT.

Of note for this clone: Distinct nucleotide sequences in the sample also encode this CDR3. The chain is built from TRBV5-4 and TRBJ2-1; D unclear. Germline V CDR1 and CDR2: SGHNT, YYREEE (reference sequence). This CDR3 contains 13 residues. Trimming cost V 0 bases and J 8 bases, with 9 bases left between them. In DNA, the CDR3 is TGTGCCAGCAGCTTGGGCGCTGGGGATGAGCAGTTCTTC. This gives the protein CASSLGAGDEQFF.

Concerning this clone itself: This likely traces to a read error, being one base from a far larger clone. This chain uses TRBV19 with TRBJ2-7; D may be TRBD1 or TRBD2 (5 bases each). This CDR3 comprises 13 residues. V lost 8 bases and J lost 3, with 14 bases in between. Germline lookup yields CDR1 LNHDA and CDR2 SQIVND (reference sequence). The CDR3 bases are TGTGCCAGTGAAAGGGACGGAGGCTACGAGCAGTACTTC. Its translation is CASERDGGYEQYF.

This clone was found once. The gene calls are TRBV7-9 and TRBJ2-3; 10 positions agree with TRBD2. The junction had 9 bases not matched to a gene; V was cut back by 5 bases and J by 4 bases. Germline lookup yields CDR1 SEHNR and CDR2 FQNEAQ (reference sequence). The CDR3 has 16 amino acids. Here the CDR3 DNA reads TGTGCCAGCAGCCGGCCCATAGCGGGAGGAGCAGATACGCAGTATTTT. It specifies CASSRPIAGGADTQYF. Together with reference TRBV7-9 and TRBJ2-3, the CDR3 gives the full variable domain: DTGVSQNPRHKITKRGQNVTFRCDPISEHNRLYWYRQTLGQGPEFLTYFQNEAQLEKSRLLSDRFSAERPKGSFSTLEIQRTEQGDSAMYLCASSRPIAGGADTQYFGPGTRLTVL.

Note on this clone: A read error is the likely source, as a far larger clone sits one nucleotide away. In the same sample, other DNA sequences code for this CDR3. The J gene is TRBJ2-5, the V gene TRBV11-2; D is unclear. Trimming shortened V by 4 bases and J by 1 base, and 13 bases separated the two germline ends. Germline CDR1 SGHAT, CDR2 FQNNGV. The length of the CDR3 is 15 residues. CDR3: CASSSSGAPQETQYF. CDR3 DNA: TGTGCCAGCAGCTCCTCCGGTGCGCCCCAAGAGACCCAGTACTTC.

The chain recombines TRBV7-9 with TRBJ2-1, with 10 bases that match TRBD2. The V and J ends lost 5 bases and 7 bases, in that order; junction bases with no gene match: 5. CDR3 length: 14 amino acids. Germline assignment: CDR1 SEHNR and CDR2 FQNEAQ (reference sequence). The CDR3 loop is CASSNTGLANEQFF. The CDR3 region has the DNA TGTGCCAGCAGCAATACGGGACTAGCGAATGAGCAGTTCTTC.

This clone was counted a single time. This CDR3 reads CSVEVGGTDTQYF. Here the CDR3 DNA reads TGCAGCGTTGAGGTGGGAGGCACAGATACGCAGTATTTT. The V gene is TRBV29-1, the J gene TRBJ2-3; D is perhaps TRBD2 (5 bases). CDR3 length: 13 amino acids. V lost 3 bases to trimming and J lost 1 base, with 8 bases between them. Germline CDR1 is SQVTM and CDR2 is ANQGSEA.

This clone turned up a few times. The chain links TRBV11-2 to TRBJ2-5, with 7 bases matching TRBD1. The J segment lost 3 bases and the V segment lost 5 bases, leaving 6 bases of the junction unmatched. Germline assignment: CDR1 SGHAT and CDR2 FQNNGV. This CDR3 spans 14 amino acids. CDR3 in amino acids: CASSPPGTEETQYF. CDR3 sequence (DNA): TGTGCCAGCAGCCCCCCGGGGACAGAAGAGACCCAGTACTTC.

A remark on this clone: A read error may be the cause here, since a much bigger clone is one base away. In DNA, the CDR3 is TGTGCCTGGAGCGGCTTGGGACAGGGTTCCTATGGCCACACCTTC. Amino acid sequence: CAWSGLGQGSYGHTF. The chain joins TRBV30 to TRBJ1-2; 9 nucleotides align to TRBD1. Germline V CDR1 and CDR2: GTSNPN, SVGIG (reference sequence). The CDR3 is 15 residues long.

The chain joins TRBV7-9 to TRBJ2-3; TRBD2 matches 11 bases. Germline V gene lookup returns CDR1 SEHNR and CDR2 FQNEAQ (reference sequence). The CDR3 is made up of 15 amino acids. V lost 4 bases and J lost 2; bases outside the gene matches: 2. The CDR3 spells CASSSGLAVTDTQYF. The DNA for the CDR3 is TGTGCCAGCAGCTCGGGACTAGCGGTCACAGATACGCAGTATTTT.